The 27 T cell receptor beta chains below were found in one sample sequenced in a study of a mutant IDH1 vaccine in newly diagnosed glioma. No antigen has been identified for these receptors. Assay: immunoSEQ multiplex PCR; the TCRdb copy retains only in-frame clones and omits some. The data contain about 58,000 clones, under 90% of them singletons. Noted time point: week 5, during vaccination. Vaccination comprised doses that each held 300 ug of mutant IDH1 20-mer peptide, plus topical imiquimod. The sequencing here drew on PBMCs, taken from a glioma patient whose treatment included an IDH1 peptide vaccine. These receptors came from a woman in her fifties or sixties with glioma.

V and J are TRBV10-3 and TRBJ1-2; maybe TRBD1 (5 bases). Per the germline V gene, CDR1 is ENHRY and CDR2 is SYGVKD. The CDR3 has 13 amino acids. V was shortened by 2 bases and J by 8 bases, with 12 bases between the two germline ends. The CDR3 DNA sequence: TGTGCCATCAGTGAGCGAAGGGGCGAGGGCTACACCTTC. It encodes CAISERRGEGYTF.

This clone was counted once. This sequence joins TRBV6-1 and TRBJ1-5; unclear D gene. V was pared by 5 bases and J by 5 bases, with 13 bases between. The germline V gene has CDR1 MNHNS and CDR2 SASEGT. The CDR3 extends over 14 amino acids. The CDR3 sequence is CASSTQNEDQPQHF. The CDR3, as DNA: TGTGCCAGCAGTACCCAAAACGAGGATCAGCCCCAGCATTTT.

The chain is built from TRBV6-6 and TRBJ1-3; D gene unclear. The V gene's germline CDR1 is MNHNY and CDR2 SVGAGI (reference sequence). The ends were cut back, 8 bases at V and 0 bases at J, with 11 bases in the middle. CDR3 length equals 14 residues. The chain's CDR3 is CASVPRDSGNTIYF. The CDR3 nucleotides are TGTGCCAGCGTCCCCCGGGACTCTGGAAACACCATATATTTT.

The V and J genes are TRBV4-1 and TRBJ1-1; D is ambiguous. The CDR3 covers 17 residues. V gave up 3 bases and J gave up 7 bases, with 24 bases separating them. Germline lookup yields CDR1 MGHRA and CDR2 YSYEKL. The chain's CDR3 is CASSHPRGNTQLIEAFF. The CDR3 region has the DNA TGCGCCAGCAGCCACCCCCGAGGAAACACCCAACTAATTGAAGCTTTCTTT.

J is TRBJ2-5 and V is TRBV2; D could derive from TRBD1 or TRBD2 (5 bases each). The germline CDR1 and CDR2 sequences are SNHLY and FYNNEI. This CDR3 has 14 residues. Trimming left V 5 bases short and J 4 bases short, with 14 bases between. The CDR3 coding sequence is TGTGCCAGCAGTCTGGGGGTAGGGCGAGAGACCCAGTACTTC. The encoded protein is CASSLGVGRETQYF. Looking up the rest from reference TRBV2 and TRBJ2-5 gives the full variable domain: EPEVTQTPSHQVTQMGQEVILRCVPISNHLYFYWYRQILGQKVEFLVSFYNNEISEKSEIFDDQFSVERPDGSNFTLKIRSTKLEDSAMYFCASSLGVGRETQYFGPGTRLLVL.

This clone has a handful of counts. The V call is TRBV21-1, the J call TRBJ1-3. TRBV21-1 is a known pseudogene. CDR3 length: 15 amino acids. The CDR3 nucleotides are TGTGCCAGCGCCTACCGGGACGGATCTGGAAACACCATATATTTT. Its translation: CASAYRDGSGNTIYF.

The table lists this clone with a count of one. The chain is built from TRBV14 and TRBJ1-6; D is unresolved. CDR3 length equals 13 residues. The V end lost 5 bases, the J end lost 7 bases, and 9 bases lay between the germline ends. CDR1 is SGHDN, CDR2 FVKESK, per germline. CDR3 sequence: CASSRSGNSPLHF. In DNA, the CDR3 is TGTGCCAGCAGCAGAAGTGGGAATTCACCCCTCCACTTT. Filled out from reference TRBV14 and TRBJ1-6, the complete variable domain reads EAGVTQFPSHSVIEKGQTVTLRCDPISGHDNLYWYRRVMGKEIKFLLHFVKESKQDESGMPNNRFLAERTGGTYSTLKVQPAELEDSGVYFCASSRSGNSPLHFGNGTRLTVT.

CDR3 nucleotide sequence: TGCGCCAGCAGCCAAGATCGGAGGGGCCCAGGCCAGTACTTC. This sequence encodes CASSQDRRGPGQYF. The chain uses TRBV4-3 and TRBJ2-5, with D maybe TRBD2 (6 bases). The CDR3 is made up of 14 amino acids. V lost 0 bases, J lost 10 bases, and 15 bases lay in between. The germline CDR1 and CDR2 sequences are LGHNA and YSLEER.

The genes are TRBV10-3 and TRBJ1-2; D possibly corresponds to TRBD1 (6 bases). V was clipped by 3 bases and J by 0 bases, with 11 bases between them. In germline, CDR1 is ENHRY, CDR2 SYGVKD. The CDR3 has 15 residues. As DNA, the CDR3 is TGTGCCATCAGTGACGAGCGGACAGCTAACTATGGCTACACCTTC. Translated, it gives CAISDERTANYGYTF.

This clone was observed a single time. V is TRBV15 and J is TRBJ2-1, with 7 bases fitting TRBD1. Trimming took 8 bases from V and 4 from J; bases not matched to a gene: 5. CDR3 length equals 13 residues. Germline CDR1 LNHNV, CDR2 YYDKDF (reference sequence). The CDR3 DNA reads as TGTGCCACCCAGGGACAGTCTTACAATGAGCAGTTCTTC. Translated: CATQGQSYNEQFF.

This clone was detected only a few times. This chain uses TRBV19 with TRBJ2-1; no firm D call. Trimming removed 2 bases from V and 15 bases from J, with 14 bases in between. Germline CDR1 LNHDA, CDR2 SQIVND (reference sequence). The CDR3 is made up of 12 amino acids. CDR3 DNA: TGTGCCAGTAGTATATCCCCATCCAGGCCGTTCTTC. The encoded protein is CASSISPSRPFF.

In this sample, this clone turned up a few times. The chain joins TRBV25-1 to TRBJ1-2; maybe TRBD1 (6 bases). Germline-derived CDR1 and CDR2 are MGHDK and SYGVNS. V lost 5 bases and J 1 base, leaving 11 bases between the germline ends. CDR3 length: 14 residues. The CDR3 DNA sequence: TGTGCCAGCAGTCGGGGGGCGGGTAACTATGGCTACACCTTC. Amino acid sequence: CASSRGAGNYGYTF.

The J gene is TRBJ2-3, the V gene TRBV5-1; 9 nucleotides match TRBD1. Germline CDR1 reads SGHRS; CDR2 reads YFSETQ. V trimming: 7 bases; J trimming: 3 bases; junction bases outside the gene matches: 9. This CDR3 spans 15 amino acids. The CDR3 DNA follows: TGCGCCAGCGGCAATACAGGGGGCTGGACAGATACGCAGTATTTT. This encodes CASGNTGGWTDTQYF. The entire variable domain, with the rest obtained from reference TRBV5-1 and TRBJ2-3, is as follows: KAGVTQTPRYLIKTRGQQVTLSCSPISGHRSVSWYQQTPGQGLQFLFEYFSETQRNKGNFPGRFSGRQFSNSRSEMNVSTLELGDSALYLCASGNTGGWTDTQYFGPGTRLTVL.

This chain joins TRBV5-8 and TRBJ2-7; 7 bases are shared with TRBD1. J gave up 4 bases and V 2 bases, and 3 bases lay outside the gene matches. The CDR3 covers 13 residues. CDR1 and CDR2 from the germline V gene are SGHTS and YDEGEE. The CDR3: CASSFLQGYEQYF. The DNA for the CDR3 is TGTGCCAGCAGCTTTCTACAGGGGTACGAGCAGTACTTC.

The chain joins TRBV14 to TRBJ1-2; 10 bases line up with TRBD1. J lost 0 bases, V lost 3 bases, and 7 bases had no gene match. The CDR3 sequence is 17 residues long. Germline lookup yields CDR1 SGHDN and CDR2 FVKESK. The CDR3 DNA reads TGTGCCAGCAGCCAGAGGACAGGGGGGCTGTCTAACTATGGCTACACCTTC. As protein: CASSQRTGGLSNYGYTF.

This chain links TRBV11-2 with TRBJ2-2; D not resolved. V dropped 5 bases and J dropped 4 bases, with 14 bases sitting between them. This CDR3 is built from 15 residues. Germline assignment: CDR1 SGHAT and CDR2 FQNNGV. The DNA for the CDR3 is TGTGCCAGCAGCGCCAGCTGGGGTTCCACCGGGGAGCTGTTTTTT. Its protein product is CASSASWGSTGELFF.

The rearrangement uses TRBV18 and TRBJ1-1; D gene uncertain. V lost 3 bases and J 5 bases, leaving 13 bases between the germline ends. This CDR3 spans 14 amino acids. Germline loops: CDR1 KGHSH, CDR2 LQKENI. The chain's CDR3 is CASSPPGWRTEAFF. The CDR3 bases are TGTGCCAGCTCACCCCCGGGCTGGAGAACTGAAGCTTTCTTT. Full variable domain (missing parts from reference TRBV18 and TRBJ1-1): NAGVMQNPRHLVRRRGQEARLRCSPMKGHSHVYWYRQLPEEGLKFMVYLQKENIIDESGMPKERFSAEFPKEGPSILRIQQVVRGDSAAYFCASSPPGWRTEAFFGQGTRLTVV.

The V gene is TRBV30, the J gene TRBJ2-1; the D call may be TRBD1 or TRBD2 (5 bases each). CDR3 size: 13 residues. Germline V lookup: CDR1 GTSNPN, CDR2 SVGIG (reference sequence). Trimming pared 1 base from V and 2 bases from J, leaving 6 bases between. The CDR3: CAWSGGTYNEQFF. The CDR3, as DNA: TGTGCCTGGAGTGGGGGGACCTACAATGAGCAGTTCTTC.

The chain carries TRBV10-3 and TRBJ1-1; TRBD1 aligns across 9 bases. The junction had 7 bases not matched to a gene; V was cut back by 5 bases and J by 3 bases. This CDR3 region has 15 residues. The germline V gene has CDR1 ENHRY and CDR2 SYGVKD. The DNA of the CDR3 is TGTGCCATCAGTCCGGGACAGGGATTTTACACTGAAGCTTTCTTT. Translating gives CAISPGQGFYTEAFF.

The chain employs TRBV18 and TRBJ2-6, with TRBD1 matching over 9 bases. The CDR3 sequence is 20 residues long. The ends lost 4 bases at V and 0 bases at J; junction bases unmatched: 13. Per germline, CDR1 KGHSH and CDR2 LQKENI. DNA for the CDR3: TGTGCCAGCTCACTGCAACCAGCGGGACAGGGTAGCTCTGGGGCCAACGTCCTGACTTTC. Translation gives CASSLQPAGQGSSGANVLTF.

This sequence joins TRBV6-6 and TRBJ1-2; 9 bases are a match to TRBD1. Germline CDR1 reads MNHNY; CDR2 reads SVGAGI (reference sequence). The J segment lost 4 bases and the V segment lost 0 bases, leaving 6 bases of the junction unmatched. This CDR3 has 16 amino acids. The CDR3: CASSYSSETGGYGYTF. CDR3 DNA sequence: TGTGCCAGCAGTTACTCGAGCGAGACAGGGGGCTATGGCTACACCTTC.

CDR3 nucleotides: TGTGCCAGCAGCCAGGGGCTCTCTAACACTGAAGCTTTCTTT. This codes for CASSQGLSNTEAFF. The gene calls are TRBV11-3 and TRBJ1-1, with D possibly matching TRBD1 (6 bases). The CDR3 length is 14 residues. Trimming took 5 bases from V and 2 from J, leaving 12 bases between them. Germline lookup yields CDR1 SGHNT and CDR2 YENEEA.

This chain links TRBV7-8 with TRBJ2-2, with 9 bases identical to TRBD2. V lost 1 base and J lost 9; bases outside the gene matches: 6. The CDR3 runs 15 residues. From germline, CDR1 is SGHVS and CDR2 FQNEAQ. Here the CDR3 reads CASSLGSLAGRELFF. For the CDR3, the DNA is TGTGCCAGCAGCTTAGGGTCTCTAGCGGGGCGGGAGCTGTTTTTT.

This chain joins TRBV9 and TRBJ2-5; TRBD2 matches at 15 bases. From germline, CDR1 is SGDLS and CDR2 YYNGEE. The V and J ends lost 3 bases and 5 bases, in that order; junction bases with no gene match: 5. CDR3 length equals 16 residues. The CDR3 DNA follows: TGTGCCAGCAGCGGGACTAGCGGGGGGGCTAGGGAGACCCAGTACTTC. Translated, it gives CASSGTSGGARETQYF.

This rearrangement joins TRBV5-1 to TRBJ1-4; TRBD1 aligns across 7 bases. The ends lost 5 bases at V and 7 bases at J; junction bases unmatched: 11. The CDR3 loop spans 15 amino acids. The germline V gene has CDR1 SGHRS and CDR2 YFSETQ. The CDR3 region is CASRGGGQGGEKLFF. The CDR3 DNA is TGCGCCAGCAGAGGCGGCGGGCAGGGGGGTGAAAAACTGTTTTTT.

The chain couples TRBV5-8 to TRBJ2-7, with TRBD1 matching over 8 bases. The CDR3 length is 14 residues. The J segment lost 4 bases and the V segment lost 3 bases, leaving 6 bases of the junction unmatched. Germline CDR1 SGHTS, CDR2 YDEGEE. CDR3 nucleotide sequence: TGTGCCAGCAGCTCTGCCGGGACAGGATACGAGCAGTACTTC. The encoded protein is CASSSAGTGYEQYF.

The chain has TRBV5-1 and TRBJ2-5; D not certain. Trimming shortened V by 0 bases and J by 6 bases, and 12 bases separated the two germline ends. The CDR3 spans 14 residues. CDR1 is SGHRS and CDR2 is YFSETQ in the germline V gene. The CDR3 nucleotides are TGCGCCAGCAGCTTGGATGCAGGTACTAAGACCCAGTACTTC. It codes for CASSLDAGTKTQYF.